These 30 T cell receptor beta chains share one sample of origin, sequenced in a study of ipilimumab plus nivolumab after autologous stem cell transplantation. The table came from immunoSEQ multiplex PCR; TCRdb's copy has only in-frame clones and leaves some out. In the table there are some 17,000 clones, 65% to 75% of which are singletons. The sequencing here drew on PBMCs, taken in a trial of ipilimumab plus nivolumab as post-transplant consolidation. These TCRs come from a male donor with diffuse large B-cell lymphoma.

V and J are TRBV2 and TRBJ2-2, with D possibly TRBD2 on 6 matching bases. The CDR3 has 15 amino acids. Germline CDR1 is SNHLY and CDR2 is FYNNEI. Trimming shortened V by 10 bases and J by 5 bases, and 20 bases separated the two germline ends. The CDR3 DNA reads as TGTGCCACCGGGGGTAGGCAGGACGCTACCGGGGAGCTGTTTTTT. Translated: CATGGRQDATGELFF.

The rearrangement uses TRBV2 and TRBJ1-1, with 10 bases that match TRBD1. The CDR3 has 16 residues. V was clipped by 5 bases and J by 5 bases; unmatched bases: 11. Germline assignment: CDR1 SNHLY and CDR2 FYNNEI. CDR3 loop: CASSPRQGARDTEAFF. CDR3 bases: TGTGCCAGCAGTCCAAGACAGGGGGCGCGTGATACTGAAGCTTTCTTT.

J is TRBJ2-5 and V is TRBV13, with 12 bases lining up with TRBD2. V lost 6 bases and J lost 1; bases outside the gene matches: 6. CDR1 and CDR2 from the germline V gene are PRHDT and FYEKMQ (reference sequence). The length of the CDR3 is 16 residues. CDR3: CASSEGLAGLQETQYF. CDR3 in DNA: TGTGCCAGCAGTGAGGGACTAGCGGGCCTCCAAGAGACCCAGTACTTC.

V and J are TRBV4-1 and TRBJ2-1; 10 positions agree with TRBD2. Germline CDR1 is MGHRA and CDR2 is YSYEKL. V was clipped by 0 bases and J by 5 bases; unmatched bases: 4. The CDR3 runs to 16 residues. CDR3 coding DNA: TGCGCCAGCAGCCAAGAAGGAGCGGGGGGGGACAATGAGCAGTTCTTC. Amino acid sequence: CASSQEGAGGDNEQFF.

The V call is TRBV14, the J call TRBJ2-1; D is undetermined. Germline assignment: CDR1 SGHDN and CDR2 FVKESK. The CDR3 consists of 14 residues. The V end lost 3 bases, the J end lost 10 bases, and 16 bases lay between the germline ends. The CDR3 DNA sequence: TGTGCCAGCAGCCAGGGTGGGATATTGAGGGAGCAGTTCTTC. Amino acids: CASSQGGILREQFF.

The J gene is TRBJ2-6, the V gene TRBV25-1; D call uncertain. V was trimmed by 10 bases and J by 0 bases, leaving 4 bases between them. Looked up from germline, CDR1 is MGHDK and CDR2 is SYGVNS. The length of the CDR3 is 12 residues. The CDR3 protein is CATDSGANVLTF. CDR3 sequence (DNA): TGTGCCACTGACTCTGGGGCCAACGTCCTGACTTTC.

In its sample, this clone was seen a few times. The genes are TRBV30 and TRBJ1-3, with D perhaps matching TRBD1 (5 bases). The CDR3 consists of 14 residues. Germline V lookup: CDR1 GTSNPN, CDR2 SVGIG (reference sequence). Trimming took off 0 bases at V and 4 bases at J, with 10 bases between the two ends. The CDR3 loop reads CAWSVTGAGNTIYF. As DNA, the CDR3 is TGTGCCTGGAGTGTAACAGGAGCCGGAAACACCATATATTTT.

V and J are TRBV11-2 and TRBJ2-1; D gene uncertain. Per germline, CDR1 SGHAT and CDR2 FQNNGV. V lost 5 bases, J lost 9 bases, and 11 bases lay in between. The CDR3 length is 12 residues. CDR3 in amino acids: CASSLTLGEQFF. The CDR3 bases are TGTGCCAGCAGCCTGACTCTAGGTGAGCAGTTCTTC.

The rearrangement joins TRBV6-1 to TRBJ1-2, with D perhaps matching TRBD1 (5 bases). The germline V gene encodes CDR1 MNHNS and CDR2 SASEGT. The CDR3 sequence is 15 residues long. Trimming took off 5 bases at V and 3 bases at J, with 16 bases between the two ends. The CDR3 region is CASSLGTQTDYGYTF. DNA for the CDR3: TGTGCCAGCAGTCTAGGGACTCAGACCGACTATGGCTACACCTTC.

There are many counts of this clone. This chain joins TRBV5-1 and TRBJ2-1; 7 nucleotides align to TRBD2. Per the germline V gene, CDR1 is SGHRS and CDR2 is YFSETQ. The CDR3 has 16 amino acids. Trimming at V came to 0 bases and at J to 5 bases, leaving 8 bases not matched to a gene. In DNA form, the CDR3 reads TGCGCCAGCAGCTTGGACGGCGGGAGTAGCGACAATGAGCAGTTCTTC. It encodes CASSLDGGSSDNEQFF.

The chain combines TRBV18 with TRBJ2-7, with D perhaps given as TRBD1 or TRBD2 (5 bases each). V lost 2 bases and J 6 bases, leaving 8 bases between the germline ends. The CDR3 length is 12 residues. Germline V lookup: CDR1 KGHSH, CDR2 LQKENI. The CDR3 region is CASSPAGTEQYF. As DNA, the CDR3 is TGTGCCAGCTCACCAGCCGGGACCGAGCAGTACTTC.

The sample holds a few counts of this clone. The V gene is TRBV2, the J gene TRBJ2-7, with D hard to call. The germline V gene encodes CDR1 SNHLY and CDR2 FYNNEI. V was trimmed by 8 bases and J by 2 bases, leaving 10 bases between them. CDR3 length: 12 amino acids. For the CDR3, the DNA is TGTGCCAGCGACTTGGGAACCTACGAGCAGTACTTC. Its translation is CASDLGTYEQYF. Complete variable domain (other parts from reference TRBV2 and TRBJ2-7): EPEVTQTPSHQVTQMGQEVILRCVPISNHLYFYWYRQILGQKVEFLVSFYNNEISEKSEIFDDQFSVERPDGSNFTLKIRSTKLEDSAMYFCASDLGTYEQYFGPGTRLTVT.

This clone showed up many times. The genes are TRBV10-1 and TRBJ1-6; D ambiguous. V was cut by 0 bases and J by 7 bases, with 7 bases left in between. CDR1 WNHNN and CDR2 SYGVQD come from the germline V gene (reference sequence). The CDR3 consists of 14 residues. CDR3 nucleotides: TGCGCCAGCAGTGAGTCGTCGGGGAATTCACCCCTCCACTTT. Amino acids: CASSESSGNSPLHF.

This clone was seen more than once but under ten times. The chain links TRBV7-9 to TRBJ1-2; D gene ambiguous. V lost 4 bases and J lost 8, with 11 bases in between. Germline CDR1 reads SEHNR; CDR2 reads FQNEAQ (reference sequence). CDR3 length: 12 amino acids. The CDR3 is CASSSAGHGYTF. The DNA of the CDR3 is TGTGCCAGCAGCTCAGCAGGTCACGGCTACACCTTC.

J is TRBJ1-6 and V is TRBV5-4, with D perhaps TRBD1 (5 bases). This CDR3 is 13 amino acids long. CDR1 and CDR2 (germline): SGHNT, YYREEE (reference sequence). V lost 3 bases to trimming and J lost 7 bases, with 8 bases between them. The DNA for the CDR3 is TGTGCCAGCAGCTATCCAGGGAATTCACCCCTCCACTTT. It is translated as CASSYPGNSPLHF.

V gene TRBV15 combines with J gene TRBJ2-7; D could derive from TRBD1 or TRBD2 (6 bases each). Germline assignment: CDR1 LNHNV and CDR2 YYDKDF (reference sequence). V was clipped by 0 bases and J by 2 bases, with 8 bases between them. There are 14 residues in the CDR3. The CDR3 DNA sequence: TGTGCCACCAGCAGAGAGGGGGGCCCCTACGAGCAGTACTTC. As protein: CATSREGGPYEQYF.

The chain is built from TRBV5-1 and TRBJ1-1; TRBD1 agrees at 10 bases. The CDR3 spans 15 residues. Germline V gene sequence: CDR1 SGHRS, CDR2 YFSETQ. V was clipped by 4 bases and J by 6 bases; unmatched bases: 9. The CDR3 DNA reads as TGCGCCAGCAGCGCCGGGACAGGGGTATTAGCTGAAGCTTTCTTT. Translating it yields CASSAGTGVLAEAFF.

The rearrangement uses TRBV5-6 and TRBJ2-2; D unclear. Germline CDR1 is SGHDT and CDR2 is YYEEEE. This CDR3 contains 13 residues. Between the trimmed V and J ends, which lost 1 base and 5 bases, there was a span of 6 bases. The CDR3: CASSLLGTGELFF. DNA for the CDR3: TGTGCCAGCAGCTTGCTGGGAACCGGGGAGCTGTTTTTT.

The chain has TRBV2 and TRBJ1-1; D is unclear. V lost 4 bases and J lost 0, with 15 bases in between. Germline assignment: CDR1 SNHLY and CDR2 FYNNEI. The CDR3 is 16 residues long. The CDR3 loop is CASSGLSGFMNTEAFF. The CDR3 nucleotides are TGTGCCAGCAGTGGACTTTCAGGTTTCATGAACACTGAAGCTTTCTTT.

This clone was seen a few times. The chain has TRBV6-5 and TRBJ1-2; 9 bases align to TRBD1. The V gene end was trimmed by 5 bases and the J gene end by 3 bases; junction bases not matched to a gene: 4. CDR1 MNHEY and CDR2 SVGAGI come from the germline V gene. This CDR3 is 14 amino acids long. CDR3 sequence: CASSRQGVYYGYTF. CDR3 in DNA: TGTGCCAGCAGTCGACAGGGGGTGTACTATGGCTACACCTTC.

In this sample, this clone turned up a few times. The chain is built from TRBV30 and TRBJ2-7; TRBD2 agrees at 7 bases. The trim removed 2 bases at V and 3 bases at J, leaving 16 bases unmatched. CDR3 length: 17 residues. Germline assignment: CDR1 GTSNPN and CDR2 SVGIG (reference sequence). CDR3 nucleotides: TGTGCCTGGAGTTCCTTTCCGGTGGGGGGGTTCTTCTACGAGCAGTACTTC. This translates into CAWSSFPVGGFFYEQYF.

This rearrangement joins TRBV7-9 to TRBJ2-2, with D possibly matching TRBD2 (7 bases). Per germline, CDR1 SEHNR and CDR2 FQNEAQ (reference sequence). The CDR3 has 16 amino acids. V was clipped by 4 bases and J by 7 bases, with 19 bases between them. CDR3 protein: CASSSWGGGRLGELFF. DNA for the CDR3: TGTGCCAGCAGCTCCTGGGGGGGCGGGAGACTCGGGGAGCTGTTTTTT.

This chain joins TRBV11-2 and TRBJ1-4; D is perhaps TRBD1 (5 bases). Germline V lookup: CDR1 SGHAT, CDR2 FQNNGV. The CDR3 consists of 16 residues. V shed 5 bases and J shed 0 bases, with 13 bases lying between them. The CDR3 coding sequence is TGTGCCAGCAGCCTCGGGACTCCTGCAACTAATGAAAAACTGTTTTTT. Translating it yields CASSLGTPATNEKLFF.

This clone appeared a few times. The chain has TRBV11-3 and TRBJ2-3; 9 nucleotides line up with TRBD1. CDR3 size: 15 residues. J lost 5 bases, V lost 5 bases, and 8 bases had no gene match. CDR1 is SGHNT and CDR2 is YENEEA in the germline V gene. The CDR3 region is CASSDRDRAGDTQYF. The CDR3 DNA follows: TGTGCCAGCAGCGACCGGGACAGGGCAGGAGATACGCAGTATTTT. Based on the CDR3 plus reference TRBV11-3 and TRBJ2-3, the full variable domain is EAGVVQSPRYKIIEKKQPVAFWCNPISGHNTLYWYLQNLGQGPELLIRYENEEAVDDSQLPKDRFSAERLKGVDSTLKIQPAELGDSAVYLCASSDRDRAGDTQYFGPGTRLTVL.

The CDR3 sequence: CASSLIGNTGELFF. The CDR3 DNA reads TGTGCCAGCAGTTTAATTGGGAACACCGGGGAGCTGTTTTTT. The chain couples TRBV28 to TRBJ2-2; D uncertain. Trimming shortened V by 2 bases and J by 1 base, and 5 bases separated the two germline ends. The CDR3 has 14 amino acids. Germline lookup yields CDR1 MDHEN and CDR2 SYDVKM.

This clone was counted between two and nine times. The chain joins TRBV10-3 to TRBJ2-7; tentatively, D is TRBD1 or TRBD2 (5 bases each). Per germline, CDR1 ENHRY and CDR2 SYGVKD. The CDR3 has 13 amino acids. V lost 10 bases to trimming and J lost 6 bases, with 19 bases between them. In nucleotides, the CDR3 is TGTGCCACACATTTCAGGGTCGAGGGCGAGCAGTACTTC. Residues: CATHFRVEGEQYF.

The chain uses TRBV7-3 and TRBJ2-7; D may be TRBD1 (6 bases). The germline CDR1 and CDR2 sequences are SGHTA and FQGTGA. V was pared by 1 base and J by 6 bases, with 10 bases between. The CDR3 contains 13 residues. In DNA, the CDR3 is TGTGCCAGCAGCTTAAACCAGGGGTCCGAGCAGTACTTC. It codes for CASSLNQGSEQYF.

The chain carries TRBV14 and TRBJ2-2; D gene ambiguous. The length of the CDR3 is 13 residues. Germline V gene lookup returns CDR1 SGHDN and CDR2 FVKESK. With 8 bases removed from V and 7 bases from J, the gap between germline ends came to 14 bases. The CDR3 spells CASRRTTGGELFF. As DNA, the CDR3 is TGTGCCAGCCGCCGGACCACGGGCGGGGAGCTGTTTTTT.

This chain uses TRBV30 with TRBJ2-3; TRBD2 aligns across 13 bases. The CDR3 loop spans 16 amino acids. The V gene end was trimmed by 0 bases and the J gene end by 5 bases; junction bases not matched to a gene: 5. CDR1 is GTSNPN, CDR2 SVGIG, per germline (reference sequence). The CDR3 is CAWSVGLAGAVDTQYF. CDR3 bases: TGTGCCTGGAGTGTAGGACTAGCGGGAGCGGTAGATACGCAGTATTTT.

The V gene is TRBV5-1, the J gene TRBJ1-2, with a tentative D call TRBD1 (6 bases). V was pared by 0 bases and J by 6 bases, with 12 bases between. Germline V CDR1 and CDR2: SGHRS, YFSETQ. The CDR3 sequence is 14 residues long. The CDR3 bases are TGCGCCAGCAGCTTGGGCACGGGGGCGGATGGCTACACCTTC. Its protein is CASSLGTGADGYTF.